The rows below give T cell receptor beta chains drawn from one sample of a study of control samples from healthy donors and cancer patients. The assay was immunoSEQ multiplex PCR, and TCRdb's table has in-frame clones only and misses some. The sample yields about 120,000 clones, 85% to 95% seen once. What was sequenced was PBMCs. These receptors were obtained from a man of 80 years or more with head and neck cancer. Both conserved end residues are part of each CDR3. The D gene is left open where the match is weak. The size entry is marked missing in some rows and otherwise reads once, few, many or a size class.

j_gene	v_gene	abundance	d_gene	CDR3aa	CDR3nt
TRBJ2-7	TRBV6-4	.	.	CASSIPAAKTYEQYF	TGTGCCAGCAGTATCCCGGCAGCCAAAACCTACGAGCAGTACTTC
TRBJ1-1	TRBV5-1	.	TRBD1	CASSRTGGNTEAFF	TGCGCCAGCAGCAGGACAGGAGGGAACACTGAAGCTTTCTTT
TRBJ2-1	TRBV29-1	.	.	CSVGDRSSYNEQFF	TGCAGCGTCGGGGACCGGAGCTCCTACAATGAGCAGTTCTTC
TRBJ1-1	TRBV18	.	.	CASSPGWTEAFF	TGTGCCAGCTCACCAGGGTGGACTGAAGCTTTCTTT
TRBJ2-1	TRBV29-1	.	TRBD1	CSVGRDRTYNEQFF	TGCAGCGTTGGTAGGGACAGAACCTACAATGAGCAGTTCTTC
TRBJ2-7	TRBV4-2	.	.	CASSGQDGDYEQYF	TGTGCCAGCAGCGGTCAGGACGGGGACTACGAGCAGTACTTC
TRBJ2-4	TRBV4-1	once	.	CASSQEGGEDIQYF	TGCGCCAGCAGCCAAGAAGGGGGGGAGGACATTCAGTACTTC
TRBJ2-3	TRBV7-9	.	.	CASSSYYRVGGTDTQYF	TGTGCCAGCAGCTCGTACTACAGGGTAGGGGGGACAGATACGCAGTATTTT
TRBJ1-2	TRBV7-8	.	.	CASSLRTASYGYTF	TGTGCCAGCAGCTTAAGGACAGCAAGCTATGGCTACACCTTC
TRBJ2-1	TRBV11-1	.	.	CASSLVAGNNEQFF	TGTGCCAGCAGCTTAGTCGCGGGAAACAATGAGCAGTTCTTC
TRBJ1-1	TRBV6-1	.	.	CASSEQAGSNTEAFF	TGTGCCAGCAGTGAACAGGCAGGGTCGAACACTGAAGCTTTCTTT
TRBJ1-2	TRBV5-1	.	.	CASSSSFYGYTF	TGCGCCAGCAGCTCGAGTTTCTATGGCTACACCTTC
TRBJ2-7	TRBV7-8	.	TRBD1	CASSRVGTGAYEQYF	TGTGCCAGCAGCCGAGTAGGGACAGGGGCTTACGAGCAGTACTTC
TRBJ1-1	TRBV27	.	TRBD1	CASSPRTGDWRTEAFF	TGTGCCAGCAGTCCCCGAACAGGGGATTGGCGAACTGAAGCTTTCTTT
TRBJ2-7	TRBV6-5	.	TRBD2	CASTPPGGDVRYF	TGTGCCAGCACCCCGCCGGGGGGGGACGTAAGGTACTTC
TRBJ2-2	TRBV3-1/TRBV3-2	.	TRBD1	CASSQTGETGELFF	TGTGCCAGCAGCCAAACAGGGGAAACCGGGGAGCTGTTTTTT
TRBJ2-7	TRBV30	.	.	CAWRQGVVSEQYF	TGTGCCTGGAGACAAGGGGTAGTCTCCGAGCAGTACTTC
TRBJ2-1	TRBV5-1	.	TRBD2	CASSLVAGAYNEQFF	TGCGCCAGCAGCTTGGTAGCGGGGGCCTACAATGAGCAGTTCTTC
TRBJ2-2	TRBV2	.	.	CASSGGLNTGELFF	TGTGCCAGCAGCGGGGGCCTCAACACCGGGGAGCTGTTTTTT
TRBJ2-5	TRBV9	.	.	CASSVLGVGETQYF	TGTGCCAGCAGCGTGCTCGGGGTCGGAGAGACCCAGTACTTC
TRBJ1-1	TRBV2	.	.	CASELYTEAFF	TGTGCCAGCGAACTGTATACTGAAGCTTTCTTT
TRBJ1-3	TRBV11-2	.	.	CASSLGPVSGNTIYF	TGTGCCAGCAGCTTAGGTCCAGTTTCGGGAAACACCATATATTTT
TRBJ1-1	TRBV30	once	.	CAWGGEPGVKAFF	TGTGCCTGGGGGGGGGAGCCGGGAGTCAAGGCTTTCTTT
TRBJ2-7	TRBV5-1	.	.	CASSLQAESTYEQYF	TGCGCCAGCAGCTTGCAGGCAGAAAGTACCTACGAGCAGTACTTC
TRBJ1-2	TRBV7-9	.	.	CASSLANYGYTF	TGTGCCAGCAGCTTAGCTAACTATGGCTACACCTTC
TRBJ2-7	TRBV6-5	once	.	CASRRDLYEQYF	TGTGCGTCGAGGCGTGACCTTTACGAGCAGTACTTC
TRBJ2-4	TRBV5-1	.	TRBD1	CASSFDPGGAGNIQYF	TGCGCCAGCAGCTTCGACCCAGGGGGCGCGGGTAACATTCAGTACTTC
TRBJ1-1	TRBV6-5	once	.	CANFPRPPQAFF	TGTGCCAACTTTCCAAGGCCCCCCCAAGCTTTCTTT
TRBJ1-6	TRBV7-2	.	TRBD1	CASSLQGAGRNSPLHF	TGTGCCAGCAGCTTACAGGGGGCGGGGAGGAATTCACCCCTCCACTTT
TRBJ2-3	TRBV10-1	.	TRBD2	CASSESSGGTDTQYF	TGCGCCAGCAGTGAGAGTAGCGGGGGCACAGATACGCAGTATTTT
TRBJ2-1	TRBV10-3	.	TRBD2	CAISGGGTYNEQFF	TGTGCCATCAGTGGGGGGGGAACCTACAATGAGCAGTTCTTC
TRBJ1-5	TRBV15	few	.	CATSRFNQPQHF	TGTGCCACCAGCAGATTCAATCAGCCCCAGCATTTT
TRBJ2-5	TRBV7-2	.	.	CASSLGRLGRQETQYF	TGTGCCAGCAGCTTGGGACGACTGGGGAGACAAGAGACCCAGTACTTC
TRBJ2-5	TRBV5-1	.	.	CASSPSPGGRETQYF	TGCGCCAGCAGCCCCAGTCCCGGGGGCCGAGAGACCCAGTACTTC
TRBJ2-3	TRBV10-3	.	.	CAISAYSLTDTQYF	TGTGCCATCAGTGCTTACAGTCTCACAGATACGCAGTATTTT
TRBJ2-5	TRBV5-1	.	TRBD1	CASSRGQGAGETQYF	TGCGCCAGCAGCCGGGGACAGGGGGCCGGGGAGACCCAGTACTTC
TRBJ1-6	TRBV5-1	.	.	CASSLEGLGNSPLHF	TGCGCCAGCAGCTTGGAGGGCCTCGGTAATTCACCCCTCCACTTT
TRBJ2-5	TRBV27	.	.	CASSLSWRSGETQYF	TGTGCCAGCAGTTTATCGTGGAGGTCGGGGGAGACCCAGTACTTC
TRBJ2-3	TRBV29-1	.	TRBD2	CSVEKTSGGAETQYF	TGCAGCGTTGAAAAGACCAGCGGGGGGGCCGAAACGCAGTATTTT
TRBJ1-5	TRBV19	.	.	CASTPGPGNQPQHF	TGTGCCAGTACCCCTGGGCCAGGCAATCAGCCCCAGCATTTT
TRBJ2-5	TRBV4-2	.	.	CASSQSGTPGGETQYF	TGTGCCAGCAGCCAATCCGGTACCCCCGGAGGAGAGACCCAGTACTTC
TRBJ2-2	TRBV7-9	.	.	CASSKDLVTGELFF	TGTGCCAGCAGCAAGGACTTAGTCACCGGGGAGCTGTTTTTT
TRBJ1-2	TRBV19	.	TRBD1	CASSIDPGQMVHGYTF	TGTGCCAGTAGTATAGATCCGGGACAGATGGTACATGGCTACACCTTC
TRBJ1-1	TRBV7-2	.	TRBD1	CASSLRTGTEAFF	TGTGCCAGCAGCTTGAGGACAGGGACTGAAGCTTTCTTT
TRBJ2-7	TRBV5-1	.	TRBD2	CASSLSGSGGSYEQYF	TGCGCCAGCAGCTTGAGTGGCAGCGGGGGGAGCTACGAGCAGTACTTC
TRBJ1-5	TRBV27	.	.	CASSLSIFQPQHF	TGTGCCAGCAGTTTATCGATTTTTCAGCCCCAGCATTTT
TRBJ2-7	TRBV9	once	TRBD1	CASSPGQGRAYEQYF	TGTGCCAGCAGCCCAGGACAGGGGAGAGCCTACGAGCAGTACTTC
TRBJ1-1	TRBV29-1	.	TRBD1	CSVQGGRGTEAFF	TGCAGCGTGCAAGGGGGCAGAGGGACTGAAGCTTTCTTT
TRBJ1-4	TRBV5-5	.	.	CASSSPGATNEKLFF	TGTGCCAGCAGCTCCCCAGGTGCAACTAATGAAAAACTGTTTTTT
TRBJ2-5	TRBV12-3/TRBV12-4	.	.	CASSLKVETQYF	TGTGCCAGTAGTTTAAAAGTAGAGACCCAGTACTTC
TRBJ1-3	TRBV2	.	.	CASSENGNTIYF	TGTGCCAGCAGTGAAAACGGAAACACCATATATTTT
TRBJ1-1	TRBV5-1	once	.	CASSLAVVGPGTEAFF	TGCGCCAGCAGCTTGGCCGTGGTGGGGCCGGGAACTGAAGCTTTCTTT
TRBJ2-1	TRBV19	once	.	CASSIGQGGYNEQFF	TGTGCCAGTAGTATCGGGCAGGGGGGTTACAATGAGCAGTTCTTC
TRBJ1-2	TRBV6-5	.	.	CASSYWGGSRGYTF	TGTGCCAGCAGTTACTGGGGAGGCTCTCGTGGCTACACCTTC
TRBJ1-1	TRBV5-1	.	.	CASSVRTMGTEAFF	TGCGCCAGCAGTGTGAGGACGATGGGCACTGAAGCTTTCTTT
TRBJ2-3	TRBV5-4	.	.	CASSSSLTSTDTQYF	TGTGCCAGCAGCTCCTCTTTAACTAGCACAGATACGCAGTATTTT
TRBJ2-1	TRBV30	.	TRBD2	CAWRGATSGRAVEFF	TGTGCCTGGAGGGGGGCTACTAGCGGGAGGGCCGTTGAGTTCTTC
TRBJ2-3	TRBV12-3/TRBV12-4	.	.	CASSRARDTQYF	TGTGCCAGCAGCCGGGCCCGGGATACGCAGTATTTT
TRBJ1-4	TRBV6-5	.	.	CASSYSISGLEKLFF	TGTGCCAGCAGTTACTCGATTTCGGGGCTTGAAAAACTGTTTTTT
TRBJ2-7	TRBV27	.	.	CASAEGTYLDEQYF	TGTGCCAGCGCTGAAGGGACCTACTTGGACGAGCAGTACTTC